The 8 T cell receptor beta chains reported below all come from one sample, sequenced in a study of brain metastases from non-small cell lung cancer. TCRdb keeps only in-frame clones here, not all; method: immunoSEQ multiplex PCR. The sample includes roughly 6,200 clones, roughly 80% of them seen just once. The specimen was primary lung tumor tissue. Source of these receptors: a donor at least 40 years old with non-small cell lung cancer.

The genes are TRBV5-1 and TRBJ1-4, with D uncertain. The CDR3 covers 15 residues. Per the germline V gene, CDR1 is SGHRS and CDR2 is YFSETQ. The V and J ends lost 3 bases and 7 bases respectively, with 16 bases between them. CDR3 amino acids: CASSSGRSVGEKLFF. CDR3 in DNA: TGCGCCAGCAGCTCCGGACGGAGCGTGGGTGAAAAACTGTTTTTT.

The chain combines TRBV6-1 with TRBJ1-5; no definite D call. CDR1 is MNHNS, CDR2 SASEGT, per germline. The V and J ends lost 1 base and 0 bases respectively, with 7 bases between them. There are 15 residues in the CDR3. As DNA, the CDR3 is TGTGCCAGCAGTGAAGGTGGCTTTAGCAATCAGCCCCAGCATTTT. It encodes CASSEGGFSNQPQHF.

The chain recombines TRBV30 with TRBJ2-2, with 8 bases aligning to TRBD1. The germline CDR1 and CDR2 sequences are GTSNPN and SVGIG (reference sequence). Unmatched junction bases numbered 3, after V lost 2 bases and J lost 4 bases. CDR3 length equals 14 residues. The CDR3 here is CAWSQGAGTGELFF. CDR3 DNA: TGTGCCTGGAGTCAGGGGGCGGGCACCGGGGAGCTGTTTTTT.

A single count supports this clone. CDR3 DNA sequence: TGTGCCAGCAGCTCCCTAGCGGGGGCTCTCCTTACCGGGGAGCTGTTTTTT. It is translated as CASSSLAGALLTGELFF. The J gene is TRBJ2-2, the V gene TRBV3-1 (or the pseudogene TRBV3-2); TRBD2 agrees at 10 bases. CDR3 length: 17 residues. CDR1 is LGHDT and CDR2 is YNNKEL in the germline V gene (reference sequence). V lost 5 bases, J lost 5 bases, and 11 bases stayed unmatched.

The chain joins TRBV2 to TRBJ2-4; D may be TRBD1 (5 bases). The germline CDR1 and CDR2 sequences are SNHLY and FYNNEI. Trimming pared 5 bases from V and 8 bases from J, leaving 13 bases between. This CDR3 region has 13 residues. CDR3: CASSITGSYIQYF. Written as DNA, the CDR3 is TGTGCCAGCAGTATCACAGGATCCTACATTCAGTACTTC.

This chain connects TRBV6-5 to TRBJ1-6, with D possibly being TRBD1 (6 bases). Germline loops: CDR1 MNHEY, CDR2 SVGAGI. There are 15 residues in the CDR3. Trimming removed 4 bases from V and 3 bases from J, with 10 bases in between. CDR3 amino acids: CASSSTGHYNSPLHF. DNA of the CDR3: TGTGCCAGCAGTTCCACAGGGCACTATAATTCACCCCTCCACTTT.

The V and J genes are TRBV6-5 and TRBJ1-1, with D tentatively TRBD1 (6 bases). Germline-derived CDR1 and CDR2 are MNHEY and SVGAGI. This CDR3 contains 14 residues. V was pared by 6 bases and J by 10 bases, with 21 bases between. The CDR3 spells CASRFAPYRVGAFF. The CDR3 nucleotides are TGTGCCAGCAGATTTGCCCCCTACAGGGTCGGAGCTTTCTTT.

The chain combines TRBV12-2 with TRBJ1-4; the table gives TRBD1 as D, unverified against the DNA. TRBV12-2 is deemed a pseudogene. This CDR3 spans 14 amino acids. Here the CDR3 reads CASRLRTGLEKLFF. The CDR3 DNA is TGTGCAAGTCGCTTAAGGACAGGGTTGGAAAAACTGTTTTTT.